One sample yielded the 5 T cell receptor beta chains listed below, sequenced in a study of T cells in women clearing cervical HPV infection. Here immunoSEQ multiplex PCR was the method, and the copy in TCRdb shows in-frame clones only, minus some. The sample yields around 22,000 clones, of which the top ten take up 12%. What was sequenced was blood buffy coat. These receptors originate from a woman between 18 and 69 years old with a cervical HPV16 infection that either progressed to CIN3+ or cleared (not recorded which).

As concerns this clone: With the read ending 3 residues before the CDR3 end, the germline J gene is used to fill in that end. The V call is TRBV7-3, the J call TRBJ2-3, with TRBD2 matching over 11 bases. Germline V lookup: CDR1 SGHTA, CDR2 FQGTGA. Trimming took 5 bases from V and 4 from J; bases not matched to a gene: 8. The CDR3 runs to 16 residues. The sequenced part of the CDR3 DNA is TGTGCCAGCAGCCCCCGACTAGCGGGAACGTCAGATACG. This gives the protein CASSPRLAGTSDT. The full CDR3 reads CASSPRLAGTSDTQYF. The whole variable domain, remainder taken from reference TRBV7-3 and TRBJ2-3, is GAGVSQTPSNKVTEKGKYVELRCDPISGHTALYWYRQSLGQGPEFLIYFQGTGAADDSGLPNDRFFAVRPEGSVSTLKIQRTERGDSAVYLCASSPRLAGTSDTQYFGPGTRLTVL.

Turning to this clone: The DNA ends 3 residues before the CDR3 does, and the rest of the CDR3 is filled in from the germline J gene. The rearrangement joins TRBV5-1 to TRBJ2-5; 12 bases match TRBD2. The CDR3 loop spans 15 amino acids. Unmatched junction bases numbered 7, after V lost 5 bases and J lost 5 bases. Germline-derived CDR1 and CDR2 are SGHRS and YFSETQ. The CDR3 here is CASRTSGSNVETQYF. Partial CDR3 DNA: TGCGCCAGCAGGACTAGCGGGAGTAACGTGGAGACC.

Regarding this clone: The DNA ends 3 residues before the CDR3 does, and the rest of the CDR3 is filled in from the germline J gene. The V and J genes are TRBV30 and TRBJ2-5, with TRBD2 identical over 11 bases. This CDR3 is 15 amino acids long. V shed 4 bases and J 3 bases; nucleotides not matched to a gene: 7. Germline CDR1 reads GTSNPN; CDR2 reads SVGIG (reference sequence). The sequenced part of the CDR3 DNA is TGTGCCTGGAACCGGATAGCGGGAGGGAAAGAGACC. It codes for CAWNRIAGGKET. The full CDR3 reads CAWNRIAGGKETQYF.

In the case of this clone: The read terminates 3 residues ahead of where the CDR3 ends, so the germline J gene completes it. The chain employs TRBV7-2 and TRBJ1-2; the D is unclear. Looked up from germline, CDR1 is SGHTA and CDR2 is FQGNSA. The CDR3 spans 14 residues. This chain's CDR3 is CASNPTSGTDTYTF. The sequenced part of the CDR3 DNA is TGTGCCAGCAACCCGACTAGCGGCACAGATACC.

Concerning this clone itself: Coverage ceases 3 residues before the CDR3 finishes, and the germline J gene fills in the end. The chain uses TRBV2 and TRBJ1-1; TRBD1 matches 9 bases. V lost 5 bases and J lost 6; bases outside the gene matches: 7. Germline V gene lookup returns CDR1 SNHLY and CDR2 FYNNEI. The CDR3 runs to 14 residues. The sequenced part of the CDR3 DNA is TGTGCCAGCAGTTTCCCGGGACAGGGCGCTGAA. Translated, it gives CASSFPGQGAE. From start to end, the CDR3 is CASSFPGQGAEAFF.